This T cell receptor beta chain was documented in a study of Graves' ophthalmopathy and Graves' hyperthyroidism. With regard to this clonotype: What it binds is not known.

Overall study findings and caveats: Ophthalmopathy progression prediction by the model yielded a sensitivity of approximately 68% and a specificity of nearly 75%. An approximately 80% specificity and 87.88% sensitivity were achieved by a 13-signature model that separated ophthalmopathy from stable hyperthyroidism. Blood samples also showed most expanded thyroid clonotypes exceeding 0.001 frequency.

Pregnant or lactating patients and those with other autoimmune diseases or uncontrolled infections were excluded. As the template, RNA transcripts were used to amplify TCR beta CDR3 regions. First-round RT-PCR with HTBI primers preceded a second-round multiplex PCR. TCRdb redid the calling of the multiplex PCR reads with MiXCR, one entry per CDR3 protein. The sample has approximately 150,000 distinct CDR3 sequences, about two fifths seen once; the top ten hold 7.5% to 10%. V lost 6 bases and J 1 base, leaving 12 bases between the germline ends. The germline V gene encodes CDR1 SGHVS and CDR2 FQNEAQ. This CDR3 is built from 14 residues.

V gene TRBV7-8 combines with J gene TRBJ2-5; either TRBD1 or TRBD2 may fit D (6 bases each). The sequencing input was peripheral blood. The TCR sequence derives from a man aged 25 to 40 with Graves' ophthalmopathy. CDR3 DNA: TGTGCCAGCAGGGAGGGACACCTCCAAGAGACCCAGTACTTC. It yields the protein CASREGHLQETQYF. The complete variable domain, with remaining parts taken from reference TRBV7-8 and TRBJ2-5, reads GAGVSQSPRYKVAKRGQDVALRCDPISGHVSLFWYQQALGQGPEFLTYFQNEAQLDKSGLPSDRFFAERPEGSVSTLKIQRTQQEDSAVYLCASREGHLQETQYFGPGTRLLVL.